This T cell receptor (beta chain) was identified in a study of OX40 agonist ivuxolimab in advanced cancers. Profiling relied on immunoSEQ multiplex PCR, and the TCRdb table lists in-frame clones only, not all of them. The data hold around 15,000 clones, with over 75% observed a single time. Study-level findings and limits: Within 6 weeks, CD4+ and CD8+ blood T cells expanded clonally at 0.1 to 3.0 mg/kg.

Blood samples were obtained at baseline, cycle 4 day 1, and cycle 7 day 1. With regard to this clone: Its antigen is not identified.

Germline V lookup: CDR1 SGHDT, CDR2 YYEEEE. CDR3 length equals 11 residues. V lost 7 bases, J lost 6 bases, and 11 bases lay in between. The sample here was CD4+ or CD8+ T cells sorted from blood, taken in a trial of the OX40 agonist ivuxolimab. V and J are TRBV5-6 and TRBJ2-7, with D maybe TRBD1 (5 bases). This clonotype was sampled from an adult with an advanced solid tumor such as melanoma, head and neck, liver or kidney cancer. Written as DNA, the CDR3 is TGTGCCAGCGGCAGGGTAAGCGAGCAGTACTTC. This codes for CASGRVSEQYF.